A single TCR beta chain is shown here with its context. No antigen is known for it. Base qualities are missing; no much larger clone stands one base away. This record belongs to a study of blood T cell repertoires in COVID-19 (dated by TCRdb to 2019 to 2021). General notes on the study: Samples covering the acute and convalescent phases of COVID-19 were provided by collaborators in the United States, Italy and Spain. The material from the prospective study consisted of cDNA or gDNA derived from T cells, B-cell-depleted T cells, or PBMCs. Subjects who had been exposed to COVID-19, were actively infected with it, or had recovered from it provided the deeply sampled blood TCRbeta repertoires that made up the dataset. The repertoires were released in a freely available public database intended as a resource for research on the immune response to SARS-CoV-2. Samples came from the ongoing ImmuneRACE study (first 160 participants) plus 1,254 subjects from 6 global collaborators. A de-identified subject ID, COVID-19 status, age in years and sex were almost always included in the sample metadata. Where available, HLA class I and class II types were taken from metadata supplied by the sample provider and were not determined by assay-based typing. What the study reported, not specific to this receptor: How much clinical and demographic metadata was included differed by source and by participant, and the metadata was provided uncurated.

TCRbeta CDR3 regions were amplified from genomic DNA using the immunoSEQ Assay, a bias-controlled multiplex PCR. The study's own analysis went as follows. The number of nucleated cells in each sample was estimated by amplification of reference gene primers within the assay. To quantify the absolute abundance of each unique TCRbeta CDR3 rearrangement, sequence reads were collapsed and filtered. Productive Simpson clonality was computed per sample as the square root of Simpson's diversity index over productive rearrangements. The table comes from immuneACCESS by way of TCRdb, which keeps in-frame sequences with V and J called. Part of the clones is missing from these tables; in studies checked, under half for an unresolved V gene and the rest for unknown reasons. Clonal size and the V and J genes are those of that table, whereas D and trimming came from the DNA. A total of some 190,000 clones appear in this sample, approximately 84% of them only once. The top ten constitute 4.5% to 6% of the sample.

Whole blood was collected in K2EDTA tubes by collaborating institutions according to the institutions' own protocols. For TCRbeta analysis, collaborator samples were shipped as frozen whole blood, as isolated PBMCs, or as DNA extracted from either sample type. The junction carries 5 bases between V and J, which are trimmed by 4 bases and 4 bases respectively. The CDR3 numbers 12 residues from cysteine through phenylalanine. Left in the record is the CDR3 DNA by itself, 36 bases read in frame from the first base. Rearrangement joined TRBV12-3 or TRBV12-4 to TRBJ2-1; the D gene cannot be resolved reliably. Material: peripheral blood. The sequence was obtained from a woman in her seventies with active or convalescent COVID-19. The DNA sequence is as follows: TGTGCCAGCAGTTCGAGGTACAATGAGCAGTTCTTC. This sequence encodes CASSSRYNEQFF.